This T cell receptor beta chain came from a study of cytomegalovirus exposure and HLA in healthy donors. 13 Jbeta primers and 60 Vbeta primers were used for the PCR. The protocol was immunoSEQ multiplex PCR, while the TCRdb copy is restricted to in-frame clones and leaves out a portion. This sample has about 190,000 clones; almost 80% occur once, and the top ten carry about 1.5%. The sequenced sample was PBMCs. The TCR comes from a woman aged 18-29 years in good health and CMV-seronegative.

CDR3 residues: CATSRDPLAGSGGYTF. As DNA, the CDR3 is TGTGCCACCAGCAGAGACCCCCTCGCAGGGTCGGGTGGCTACACCTTC. The rearrangement joins TRBV15 to TRBJ1-2; maybe TRBD1 (5 bases). Germline V gene sequence: CDR1 LNHNV, CDR2 YYDKDF (reference sequence). The CDR3 sequence is 16 residues long. The V end lost 0 bases, the J end lost 7 bases, and 18 bases lay between the germline ends.